Each of the 9 T cell receptor beta chains below was sequenced from the same sample in a study of blood T cell repertoires in COVID-19. TCRdb's copy holds only in-frame clones and misses some; the assay was immunoSEQ multiplex PCR. The sample lists 110,000 to 150,000 clones; 65% to 90% were seen once. The specimen was peripheral blood. The receptors were sampled from a human donor in a cohort sampled during active COVID-19.

The chain links TRBV7-2 to TRBJ2-7, with a tentative D call TRBD1 (5 bases). V was cut by 2 bases and J by 0 bases, with 11 bases left in between. The germline CDR1 and CDR2 sequences are SGHTA and FQGNSA. The CDR3 loop spans 15 amino acids. CDR3 sequence reads: CASSLQTGSSYEQYF. The CDR3 region has the DNA TGTGCCAGCAGCTTACAAACAGGATCCTCCTACGAGCAGTACTTC.

The genes are TRBV12-5 and TRBJ2-1, with TRBD2 as a possible D gene (5 bases). Germline V gives CDR1 LGHNT, CDR2 FRNRAP. V gave up 5 bases and J gave up 6 bases, with 20 bases separating them. CDR3 size: 16 residues. The CDR3 DNA reads TGTGCTAGTGGTCGTGAGGGTAGGGCTCTGCGCAATGAGCAGTTCTTC. It yields the protein CASGREGRALRNEQFF.

This clone was observed once. J is TRBJ2-5 and V is TRBV3-1 (or the pseudogene TRBV3-2); D is possibly TRBD2 (6 bases). This CDR3 is 15 amino acids long. Germline assignment: CDR1 LGHDT and CDR2 YNNKEL (reference sequence). V lost 1 base and J lost 2, with 11 bases in between. CDR3 nucleotides: TGTGCCAGCAGCCAAGCGGGGACTGGGCAAGAGACCCAGTACTTC. Amino acid sequence: CASSQAGTGQETQYF.

A single count supports this clone. This rearrangement joins TRBV27 to TRBJ2-7; a weak D match, TRBD1 (5 bases). CDR3 length equals 15 residues. Between the trimmed V and J ends, which lost 2 bases and 5 bases, there was a span of 16 bases. The germline gives CDR1 MNHEY, CDR2 SMNVEV (reference sequence). The CDR3 nucleotides are TGTGCCAGCAGTTTAACCCCCGACAGACCCCACGAGCAGTACTTC. Amino acids: CASSLTPDRPHEQYF.

This chain links TRBV6-2 or TRBV6-3 with TRBJ2-7; TRBD2 matches 10 bases. Per the germline V gene, CDR1 is MNHEY and CDR2 is SVGEGT. The CDR3 is 14 residues long. The trim removed 4 bases at V and 9 bases at J, leaving 9 bases unmatched. As DNA, the CDR3 is TGTGCCAGCAGTTTAACTAGCGGGATTCACTCGCAGTACTTC. Protein product: CASSLTSGIHSQYF.

This clone has more than one count but fewer than ten. The V gene is TRBV5-4, the J gene TRBJ2-7, with D maybe TRBD2 (6 bases). The CDR3 runs to 15 residues. The germline V and J ends were trimmed by 0 bases and 2 bases, with 12 bases remaining between them. The germline CDR1 and CDR2 sequences are SGHNT and YYREEE (reference sequence). CDR3 nucleotides: TGTGCCAGCAGCTTGGGAGGGCTAGCGCCCTACGAGCAGTACTTC. Its protein is CASSLGGLAPYEQYF.

This clone has ten or more counts. The chain carries TRBV4-1 and TRBJ2-7; a weak D match, TRBD2 (6 bases). The length of the CDR3 is 16 residues. Germline CDR1 MGHRA, CDR2 YSYEKL. V was cut by 4 bases and J by 2 bases, with 18 bases left in between. The CDR3 DNA reads as TGCGCCAGCAGCCCCGGGGGTGTGTCGGGGACCTACGAGCAGTACTTC. This sequence encodes CASSPGGVSGTYEQYF.

The chain has TRBV6-6 and TRBJ2-2; D unresolved. Trimming removed 2 bases at V and 8 bases at J, with 9 bases between. The germline gives CDR1 MNHNY, CDR2 SVGAGI (reference sequence). The CDR3 runs to 13 residues. CDR3 residues: CASSYPPTGELFF. The CDR3 coding sequence is TGTGCCAGCAGTTACCCCCCAACAGGGGAGCTGTTTTTT.

The genes are TRBV11-2 and TRBJ2-3; D is undetermined. The V end lost 5 bases, the J end lost 4 bases, and 7 bases lay between the germline ends. Germline values: CDR1 SGHAT, CDR2 FQNNGV. The CDR3 has 12 residues. CDR3 residues: CASSPGSDTQYF. The CDR3, as DNA: TGTGCCAGCAGCCCCGGGTCAGATACGCAGTATTTT.